The clone carrying this TCR beta chain has a handful of counts. The data derive from a study of T-cell memory formation after mild COVID-19. The CDR3 extends over 13 amino acids. Germline V gene data show CDR1 as SQVTM and CDR2 as ANQGSEA. V lost 7 bases to trimming and J lost 2 bases, with 15 bases between them. MiXCR was run by TCRdb on the 5' RACE reads, yielding one entry per CDR3 protein. The sample records 560,000 or so distinct CDR3 sequences, around 16% being singletons. The sample taken for sequencing was PBMCs or a T cell subset sorted from them (not recorded which). This chain links TRBV29-1 with TRBJ2-7; D uncertain. This sequence was found in an adult woman who had mild COVID-19 (a few samples of this study predate the infection). Cell type and time point are not known. This CDR3 is CSARPGSTYEQYF. The CDR3 nucleotides are TGCAGCGCCCGACCCGGATCCACCTACGAGCAGTACTTC.